This TCR beta chain emerged from a study of monozygotic twins with inflammatory bowel disease. Study findings and constraints: Healthy co-twins had higher TCRbeta inverse Simpson diversity than their IBD twins.

TCRdb reprocessed the 5' RACE reads and reports one entry per CDR3 protein, with no DNA. This table lists 40,000 to 45,000 distinct CDR3 sequences. Collection of a 2.5 ml blood sample took place per donor. On this clonotype itself: What it binds is not known.

This CDR3 is 14 amino acids long. The material sequenced was blood. This sequence joins TRBV12-3 or TRBV12-4 and TRBJ2-2. The receptor comes from a human donor with ulcerative colitis or Crohn's disease, or a healthy co-twin of an affected twin (not recorded which). The CDR3 spells CASSLWAGSGELFF.